Listed below are T cell receptor beta chains from one sample, sequenced in a study of technical replicates of blood from a handful of donors. Here immunoSEQ multiplex PCR was the method, and the copy in TCRdb shows in-frame clones only, minus some. The data hold some 81,000 clones, with about 91% observed a single time. Sequencing used T cells isolated from PBMCs. These receptors all come from a human donor in good health. Each CDR3 is given with its conserved first and last residue. The order of the fields is D gene, J gene, V gene, clone size, CDR3 DNA, CDR3 protein. D genes are given only for firm matches. Some rows have no size entry. The others give once, few or many, or a class for an expanded clone.

>.|TRBJ2-7|TRBV28|once
TGTGCCAGCAGTCCTAGTAGCGAGCAGTACTTC
CASSPSSEQYF
>TRBD2|TRBJ2-7|TRBV19|.
TGTGCCAGTAGTATATCGGCTAGCGGGAGGGCCTACGAGCAGTACTTC
CASSISASGRAYEQYF
>.|TRBJ2-1|TRBV7-9|.
TGTGCCAGCAGCTTAGTTGAGACTTCCCCATACAATGAGCAGTTCTTC
CASSLVETSPYNEQFF
>.|TRBJ2-3|TRBV15|.
TGTGCCACCAGTGATTCCTACAGCACAGATACGCAGTATTTT
CATSDSYSTDTQYF
>.|TRBJ1-1|TRBV18|.
TGTGCCAGCTCTCCCGAGAGGACTGAAGCTTTCTTT
CASSPERTEAFF
>.|TRBJ2-7|TRBV28|once
TGTGCCAGCAGTCTTATCTACGAGCAGTACTTC
CASSLIYEQYF
>.|TRBJ2-1|TRBV9|once
TGTGCCAGCAGCGTAGACAGGTCCTCCTTGGACCTCTTTTCCTACAATGAGCAGTTCTTC
CASSVDRSSLDLFSYNEQFF
>TRBD2|TRBJ2-5|TRBV2|.
TGTGCCAGAAGGACTAGCGGACAAGAGACCCAGTACTTC
CARRTSGQETQYF
>.|TRBJ2-3|TRBV19|.
TGTGCCAGTAGTATCCAGCGGACCTACACAGATACGCAGTATTTT
CASSIQRTYTDTQYF
>.|TRBJ2-5|TRBV7-9|.
TGTGCCAGCAGCTCATTAGGGGAGGGGGGCGTAGTGGTGGAGACCCAGTACTTC
CASSSLGEGGVVVETQYF
>TRBD2|TRBJ2-3|TRBV7-9|.
TGTGCCAGCAGCGCGTCGGGACTAGCGGGAGATACGCAGTATTTT
CASSASGLAGDTQYF
>.|TRBJ1-4|TRBV2|.
TGTGCCAGCAGGTTACAGTCAACTAATGAAAAACTGTTTTTT
CASRLQSTNEKLFF
>TRBD1|TRBJ2-7|TRBV5-1|.
TGCGCCAGCAGCCTTAGGACAGGGAGCTCCTACGAGCAGTACTTC
CASSLRTGSSYEQYF
>.|TRBJ2-1|TRBV11-3|.
TGTGCCAGCAGCTTGGTCGGCTCCTACAATGAGCAGTTCTTC
CASSLVGSYNEQFF
>.|TRBJ2-7|TRBV15|.
TGTGCCACCAGCAGAGATGGCACAGGGAGCGAGCAGTACTTC
CATSRDGTGSEQYF